The table lists the clone carrying this T cell receptor (beta chain) with a few counts. At one end the junction does not follow the germline gene, possibly because of a read error. The data were taken from a study of identical twins. TCRdb analysed the 5' RACE reads with MiXCR anew, one entry per CDR3 protein. The data show under 450,000 distinct CDR3 sequences, with less than 20% seen just once and roughly an eighth held by the top ten. The TCR comes from a man between 50 and 59 years old in good health. Sequencing input: naive T cells sorted from blood.

CDR3 in amino acids: CASSRGPQGTQYF. In DNA form, the CDR3 reads TGTGCCAGCAGCCGGGGACCCCAAGGGACCCAGTACTTC. The chain has TRBV6-6 and TRBJ2-5; D tentatively fits TRBD1 or TRBD2 (5 bases each). This CDR3 comprises 13 residues. In germline, CDR1 is MNHNY, CDR2 SVGAGI (reference sequence).